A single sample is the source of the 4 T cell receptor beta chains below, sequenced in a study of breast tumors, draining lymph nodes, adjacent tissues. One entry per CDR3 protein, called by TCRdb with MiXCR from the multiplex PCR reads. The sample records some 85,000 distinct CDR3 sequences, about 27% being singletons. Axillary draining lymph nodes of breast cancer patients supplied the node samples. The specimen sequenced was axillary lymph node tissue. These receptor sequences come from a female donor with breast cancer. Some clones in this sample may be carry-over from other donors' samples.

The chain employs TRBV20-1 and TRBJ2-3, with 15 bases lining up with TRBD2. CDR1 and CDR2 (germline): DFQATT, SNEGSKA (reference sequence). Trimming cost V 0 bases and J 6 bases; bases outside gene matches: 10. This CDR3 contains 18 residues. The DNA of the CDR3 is TGCAGTGCTAGAGATCCAGGACTAGCGGGAGGGTCCATGGATACGCAGTATTTT. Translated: CSARDPGLAGGSMDTQYF.

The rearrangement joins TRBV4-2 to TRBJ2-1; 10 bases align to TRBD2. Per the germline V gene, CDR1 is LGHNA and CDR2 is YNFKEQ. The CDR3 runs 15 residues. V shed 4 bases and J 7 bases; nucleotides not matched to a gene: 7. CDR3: CASSPTSGQGNEQFF. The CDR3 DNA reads TGTGCCAGCAGCCCGACTAGCGGGCAAGGGAATGAGCAGTTCTTC.

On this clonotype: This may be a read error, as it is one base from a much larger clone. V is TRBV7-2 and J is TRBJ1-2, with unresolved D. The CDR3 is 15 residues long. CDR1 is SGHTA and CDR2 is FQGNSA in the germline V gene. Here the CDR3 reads CASSLGSGRKYGYPF. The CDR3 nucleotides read TGTGCCAGCAGCTTAGGATCAGGTCGTAAATATGGCTACCCCTTC.

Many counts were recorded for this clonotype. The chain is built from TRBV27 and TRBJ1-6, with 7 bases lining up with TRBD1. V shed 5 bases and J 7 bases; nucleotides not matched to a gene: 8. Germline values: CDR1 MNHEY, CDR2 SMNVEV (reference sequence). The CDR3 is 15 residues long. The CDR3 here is CASSRNRGVNSPLHF. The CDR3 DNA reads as TGTGCCAGCAGTCGCAACAGGGGCGTGAATTCACCCCTCCACTTT.